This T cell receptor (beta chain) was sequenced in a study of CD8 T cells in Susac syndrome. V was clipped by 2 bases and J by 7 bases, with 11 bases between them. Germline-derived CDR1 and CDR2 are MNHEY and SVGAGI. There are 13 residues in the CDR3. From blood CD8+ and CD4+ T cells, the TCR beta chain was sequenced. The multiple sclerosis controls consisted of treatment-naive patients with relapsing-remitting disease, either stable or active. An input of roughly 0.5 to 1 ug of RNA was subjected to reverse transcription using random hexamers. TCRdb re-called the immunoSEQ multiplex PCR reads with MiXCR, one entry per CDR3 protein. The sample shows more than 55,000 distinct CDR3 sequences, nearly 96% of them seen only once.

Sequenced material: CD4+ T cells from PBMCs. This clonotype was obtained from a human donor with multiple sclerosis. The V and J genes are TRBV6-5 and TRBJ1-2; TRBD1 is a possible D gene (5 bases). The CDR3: CASSYLGARGYTF. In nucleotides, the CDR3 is TGTGCCAGCAGTTACCTTGGGGCGCGTGGCTACACCTTC.